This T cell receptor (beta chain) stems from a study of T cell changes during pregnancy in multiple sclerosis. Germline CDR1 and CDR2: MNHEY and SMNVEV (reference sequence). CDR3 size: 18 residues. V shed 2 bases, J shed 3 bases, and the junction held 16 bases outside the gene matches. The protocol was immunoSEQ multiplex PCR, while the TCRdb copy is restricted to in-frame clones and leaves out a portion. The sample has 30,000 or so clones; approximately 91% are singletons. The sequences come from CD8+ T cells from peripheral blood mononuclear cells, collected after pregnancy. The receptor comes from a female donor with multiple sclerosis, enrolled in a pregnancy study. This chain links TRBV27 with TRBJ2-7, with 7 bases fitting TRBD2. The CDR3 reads CASSLRLGERGLFYEQYF. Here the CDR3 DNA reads TGTGCCAGCAGTTTACGTCTCGGGGAGCGGGGACTATTCTACGAGCAGTACTTC.